This T cell receptor (beta chain) was observed in a study of PD-L1 blockade in urothelial cancer. Study details: At 3 weeks (second dose) and 6 weeks after starting treatment, blood was analyzed.

Deletions cut 3 bases from V and 8 bases from J, with 7 bases between. Germline CDR1 is SGHAT and CDR2 is FQNNGV. There are 11 residues in the CDR3. Points from the study as a whole: Pretreatment TCR clonality in blood, when below the median, was predictive of better survival.

The time point: peripheral blood 6 weeks after treatment start. Patients had locally advanced or metastatic urothelial carcinoma. In regard to this clone: The antigen is unknown.

Clones were sequenced by immunoSEQ multiplex PCR, and TCRdb holds only the in-frame ones, with some missing. The table has 40,000 to 45,000 clones, about 88% seen once. This chain links TRBV11-2 with TRBJ1-2; D not certain. This clonotype was obtained from a man between 65 and 85 years old with urothelial cancer. Sequencing was performed on PBMCs, taken around atezolizumab (anti-PD-L1) treatment. CDR3 sequence reads: CASSFRGGYTF. CDR3 DNA: TGTGCCAGCAGCTTTCGGGGAGGCTACACCTTC.